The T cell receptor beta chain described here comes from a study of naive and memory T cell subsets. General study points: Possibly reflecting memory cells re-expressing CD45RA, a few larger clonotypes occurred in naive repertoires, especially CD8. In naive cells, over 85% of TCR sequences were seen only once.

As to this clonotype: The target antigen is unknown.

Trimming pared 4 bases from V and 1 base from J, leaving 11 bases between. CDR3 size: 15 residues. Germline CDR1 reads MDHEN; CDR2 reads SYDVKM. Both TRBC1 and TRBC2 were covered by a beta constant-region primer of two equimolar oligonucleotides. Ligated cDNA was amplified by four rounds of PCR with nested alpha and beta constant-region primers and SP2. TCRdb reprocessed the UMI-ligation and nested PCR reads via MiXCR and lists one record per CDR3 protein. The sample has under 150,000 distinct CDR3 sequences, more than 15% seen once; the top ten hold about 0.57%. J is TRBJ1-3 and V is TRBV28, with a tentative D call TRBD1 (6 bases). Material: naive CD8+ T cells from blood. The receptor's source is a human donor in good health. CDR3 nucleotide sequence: TGTGCCAGCAGTTGGGGGGACAAGTCTGGAAACACCATATATTTT. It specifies CASSWGDKSGNTIYF.